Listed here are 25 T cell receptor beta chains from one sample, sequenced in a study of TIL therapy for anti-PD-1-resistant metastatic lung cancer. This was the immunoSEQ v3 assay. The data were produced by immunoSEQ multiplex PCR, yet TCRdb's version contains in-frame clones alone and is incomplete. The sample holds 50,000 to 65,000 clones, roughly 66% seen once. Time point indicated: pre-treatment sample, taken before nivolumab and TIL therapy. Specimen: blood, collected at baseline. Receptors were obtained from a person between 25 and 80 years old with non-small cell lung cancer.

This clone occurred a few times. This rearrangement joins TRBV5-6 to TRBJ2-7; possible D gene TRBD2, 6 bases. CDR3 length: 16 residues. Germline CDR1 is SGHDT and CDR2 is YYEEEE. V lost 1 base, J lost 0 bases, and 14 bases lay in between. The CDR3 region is CASSLFAGTHSYEQYF. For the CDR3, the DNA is TGTGCCAGCAGCTTGTTTGCGGGGACTCACTCCTACGAGCAGTACTTC.

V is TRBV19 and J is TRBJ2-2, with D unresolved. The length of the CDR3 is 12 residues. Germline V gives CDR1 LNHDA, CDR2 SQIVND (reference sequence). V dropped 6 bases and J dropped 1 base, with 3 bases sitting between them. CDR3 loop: CASRENTGELFF. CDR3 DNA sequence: TGTGCCAGTAGAGAGAACACCGGGGAGCTGTTTTTT.

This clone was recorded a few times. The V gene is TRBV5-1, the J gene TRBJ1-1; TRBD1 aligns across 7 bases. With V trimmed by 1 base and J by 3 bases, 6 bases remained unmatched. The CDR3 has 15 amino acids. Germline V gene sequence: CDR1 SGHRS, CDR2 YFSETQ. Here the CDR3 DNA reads TGCGCCAGCAGCTTGCAAGGGGGCGCGTACACTGAAGCTTTCTTT. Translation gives CASSLQGGAYTEAFF.

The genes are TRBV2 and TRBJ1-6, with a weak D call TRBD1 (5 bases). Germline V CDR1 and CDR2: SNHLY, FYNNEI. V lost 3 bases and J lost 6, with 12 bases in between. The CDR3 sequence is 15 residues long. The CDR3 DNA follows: TGTGCCAGCAGTGACGACAGAGCCTCTAATTCACCCCTCCACTTT. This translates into CASSDDRASNSPLHF.

The CDR3 DNA sequence: TGTGCCAGCTCCCCAACGGCAGACGAGTCCCAGTACTTC. Amino acid sequence: CASSPTADESQYF. The chain couples TRBV18 to TRBJ2-5; no definite D call. Germline CDR1 is KGHSH and CDR2 is LQKENI. The CDR3 is made up of 13 amino acids. V was clipped by 6 bases and J by 9 bases, with 17 bases between them.

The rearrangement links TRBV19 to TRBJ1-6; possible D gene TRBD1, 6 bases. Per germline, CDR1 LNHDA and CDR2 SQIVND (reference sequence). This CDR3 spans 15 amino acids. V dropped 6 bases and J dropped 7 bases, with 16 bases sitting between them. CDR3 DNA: TGTGCCAGTAGGAGGACAGAACTTCACAATTCACCCCTCCACTTT. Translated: CASRRTELHNSPLHF.

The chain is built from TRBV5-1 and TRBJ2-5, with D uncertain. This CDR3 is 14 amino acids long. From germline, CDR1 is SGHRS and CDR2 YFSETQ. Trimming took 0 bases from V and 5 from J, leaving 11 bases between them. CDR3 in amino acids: CASSLANPGETQYF. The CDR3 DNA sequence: TGCGCCAGCAGCTTGGCTAACCCTGGGGAGACCCAGTACTTC.

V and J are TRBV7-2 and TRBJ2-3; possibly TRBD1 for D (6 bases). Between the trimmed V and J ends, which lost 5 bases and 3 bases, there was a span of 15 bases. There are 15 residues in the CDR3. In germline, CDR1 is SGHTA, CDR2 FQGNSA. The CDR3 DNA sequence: TGTGCCAGCAGCCTACAGGGTACAGGGACAGATACGCAGTATTTT. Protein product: CASSLQGTGTDTQYF. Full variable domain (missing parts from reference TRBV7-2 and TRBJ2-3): GAGVSQSPSNKVTEKGKDVELRCDPISGHTALYWYRQSLGQGLEFLIYFQGNSAPDKSGLPSDRFSAERTGGSVSTLTIQRTQQEDSAVYLCASSLQGTGTDTQYFGPGTRLTVL.

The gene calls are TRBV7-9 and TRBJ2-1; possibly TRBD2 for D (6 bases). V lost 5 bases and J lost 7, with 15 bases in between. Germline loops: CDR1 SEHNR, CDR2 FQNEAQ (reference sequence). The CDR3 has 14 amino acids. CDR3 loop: CASSLGTDKNEQFF. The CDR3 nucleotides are TGTGCCAGCAGCCTCGGGACTGATAAAAATGAGCAGTTCTTC.

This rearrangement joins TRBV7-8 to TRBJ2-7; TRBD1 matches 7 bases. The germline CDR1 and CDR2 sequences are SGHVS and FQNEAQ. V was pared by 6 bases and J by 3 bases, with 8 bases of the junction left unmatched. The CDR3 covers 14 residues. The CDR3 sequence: CASSYLQGYYEQYF. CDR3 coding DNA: TGTGCCAGCAGTTATCTACAGGGGTACTACGAGCAGTACTTC.

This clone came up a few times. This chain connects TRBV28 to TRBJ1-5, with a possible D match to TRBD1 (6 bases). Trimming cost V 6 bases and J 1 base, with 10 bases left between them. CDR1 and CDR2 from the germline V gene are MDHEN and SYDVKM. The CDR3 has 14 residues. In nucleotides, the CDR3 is TGTGCCAGCAGGCAACAGGGAAGCAATCAGCCCCAGCATTTT. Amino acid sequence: CASRQQGSNQPQHF.

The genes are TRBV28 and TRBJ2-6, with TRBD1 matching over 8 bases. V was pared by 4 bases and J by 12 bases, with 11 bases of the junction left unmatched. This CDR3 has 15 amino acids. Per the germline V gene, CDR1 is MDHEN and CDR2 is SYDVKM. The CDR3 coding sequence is TGTGCCAGCAGTTACCCTGGACAGGGCCCGTTCGTCCTGACTTTC. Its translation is CASSYPGQGPFVLTF.

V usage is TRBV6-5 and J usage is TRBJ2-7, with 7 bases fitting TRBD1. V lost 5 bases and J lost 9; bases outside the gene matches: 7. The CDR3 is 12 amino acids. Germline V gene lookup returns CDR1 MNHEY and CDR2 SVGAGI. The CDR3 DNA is TGTGCCAGCAGTAGGGGGCTGGGGAGGCAGTACTTC. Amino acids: CASSRGLGRQYF.

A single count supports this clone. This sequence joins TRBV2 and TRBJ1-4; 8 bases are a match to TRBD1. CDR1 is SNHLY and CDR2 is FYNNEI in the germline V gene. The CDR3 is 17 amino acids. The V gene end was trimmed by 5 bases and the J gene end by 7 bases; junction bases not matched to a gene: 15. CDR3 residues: CASSSEAWTGTGEKLFF. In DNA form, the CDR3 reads TGTGCCAGCAGTTCCGAGGCTTGGACAGGGACGGGTGAAAAACTGTTTTTT. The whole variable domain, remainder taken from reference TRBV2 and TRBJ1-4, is EPEVTQTPSHQVTQMGQEVILRCVPISNHLYFYWYRQILGQKVEFLVSFYNNEISEKSEIFDDQFSVERPDGSNFTLKIRSTKLEDSAMYFCASSSEAWTGTGEKLFFGSGTQLSVL.

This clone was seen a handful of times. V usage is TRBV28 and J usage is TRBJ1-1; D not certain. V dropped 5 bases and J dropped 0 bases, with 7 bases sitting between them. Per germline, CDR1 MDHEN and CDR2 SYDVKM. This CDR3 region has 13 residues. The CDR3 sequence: CASSRLMNTEAFF. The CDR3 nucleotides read TGTGCCAGCAGTCGCCTCATGAACACTGAAGCTTTCTTT.

CDR3 protein: CASSQDPGTGSYEQYF. Here the CDR3 DNA reads TGCGCCAGCAGCCAAGATCCCGGGACAGGCTCCTACGAGCAGTACTTC. The chain recombines TRBV4-1 with TRBJ2-7; 8 bases map to TRBD1. Germline values: CDR1 MGHRA, CDR2 YSYEKL. The CDR3 has 16 amino acids. V dropped 0 bases and J dropped 0; count of bases not matched to a gene: 4.

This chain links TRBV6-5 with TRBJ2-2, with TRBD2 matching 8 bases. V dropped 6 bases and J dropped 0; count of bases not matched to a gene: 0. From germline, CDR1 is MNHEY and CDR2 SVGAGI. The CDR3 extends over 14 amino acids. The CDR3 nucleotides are TGTGCCAGCAGACTAGCGGCGAACACCGGGGAGCTGTTTTTT. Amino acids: CASRLAANTGELFF.

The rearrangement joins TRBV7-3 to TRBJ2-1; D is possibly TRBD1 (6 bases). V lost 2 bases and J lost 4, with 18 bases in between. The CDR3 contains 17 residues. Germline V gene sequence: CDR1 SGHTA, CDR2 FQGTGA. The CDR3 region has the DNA TGTGCCAGCAGCTTATTCGACCGGGACAACTCATACAATGAGCAGTTCTTC. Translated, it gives CASSLFDRDNSYNEQFF.

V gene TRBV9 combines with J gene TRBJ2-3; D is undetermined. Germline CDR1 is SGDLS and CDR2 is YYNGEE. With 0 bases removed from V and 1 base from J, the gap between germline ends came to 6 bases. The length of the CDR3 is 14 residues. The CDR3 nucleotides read TGTGCCAGCAGCGTAGGCGTGGGCACAGATACGCAGTATTTT. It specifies CASSVGVGTDTQYF.

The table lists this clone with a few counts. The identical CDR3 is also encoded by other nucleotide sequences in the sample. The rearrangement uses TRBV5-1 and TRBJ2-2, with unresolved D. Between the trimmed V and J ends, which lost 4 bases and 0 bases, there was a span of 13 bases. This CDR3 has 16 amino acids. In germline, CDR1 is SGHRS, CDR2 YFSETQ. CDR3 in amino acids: CASSLELGSNTGELFF. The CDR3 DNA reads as TGCGCCAGCAGCCTCGAATTAGGGTCGAACACCGGGGAGCTGTTTTTT.

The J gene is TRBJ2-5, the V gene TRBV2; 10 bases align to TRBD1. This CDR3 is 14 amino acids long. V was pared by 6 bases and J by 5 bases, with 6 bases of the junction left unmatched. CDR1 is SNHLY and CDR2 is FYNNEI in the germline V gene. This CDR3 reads CASSRDRGWETQYF. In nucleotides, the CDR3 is TGTGCCAGCAGCAGGGACAGGGGATGGGAGACCCAGTACTTC.

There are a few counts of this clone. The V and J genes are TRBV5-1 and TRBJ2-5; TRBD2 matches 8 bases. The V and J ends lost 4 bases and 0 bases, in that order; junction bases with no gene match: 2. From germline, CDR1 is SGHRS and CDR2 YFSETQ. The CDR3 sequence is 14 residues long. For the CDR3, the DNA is TGCGCCAGCAGCGAACTAGCGGACCAAGAGACCCAGTACTTC. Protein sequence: CASSELADQETQYF.

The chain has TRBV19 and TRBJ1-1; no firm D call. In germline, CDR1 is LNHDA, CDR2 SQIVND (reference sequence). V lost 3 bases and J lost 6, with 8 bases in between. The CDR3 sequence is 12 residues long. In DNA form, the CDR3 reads TGTGCCAGTAGTATGGGTGGATCTGAAGCTTTCTTT. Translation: CASSMGGSEAFF.

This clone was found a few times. CDR3 nucleotides: TGTGCCAGCAGTGTAACCCCGGAATCCGAGCAGTACTTC. The encoded protein is CASSVTPESEQYF. The gene calls are TRBV2 and TRBJ2-7, with D unresolved. The germline V and J ends were trimmed by 4 bases and 6 bases, with 13 bases remaining between them. The CDR3 is made up of 13 amino acids. Germline V lookup: CDR1 SNHLY, CDR2 FYNNEI.

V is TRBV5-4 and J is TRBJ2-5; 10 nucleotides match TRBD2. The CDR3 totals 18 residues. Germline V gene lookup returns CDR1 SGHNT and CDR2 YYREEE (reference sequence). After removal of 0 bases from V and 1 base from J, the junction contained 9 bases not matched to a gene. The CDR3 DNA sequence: TGTGCCAGCAGCTTGGTTTTCTCAACTAGCGGGGTCCAAGAGACCCAGTACTTC. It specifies CASSLVFSTSGVQETQYF.